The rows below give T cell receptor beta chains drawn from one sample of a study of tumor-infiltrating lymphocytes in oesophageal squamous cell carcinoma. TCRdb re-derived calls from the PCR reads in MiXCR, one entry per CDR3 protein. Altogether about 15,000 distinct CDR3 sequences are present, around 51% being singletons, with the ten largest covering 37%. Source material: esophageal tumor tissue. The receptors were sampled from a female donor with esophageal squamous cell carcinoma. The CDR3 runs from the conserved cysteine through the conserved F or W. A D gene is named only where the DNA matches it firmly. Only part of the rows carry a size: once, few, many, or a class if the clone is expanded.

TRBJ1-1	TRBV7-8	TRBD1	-	CASSTDRGLTEAFF	TGTGCCAGCAGCACAGACAGGGGGCTCACTGAAGCTTTCTTT
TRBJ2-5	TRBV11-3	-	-	CASSSGTGRSQETQYF	TGTGCCAGCAGCTCAGGTACAGGGCGATCCCAAGAGACCCAGTACTTC
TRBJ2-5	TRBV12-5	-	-	CASGADIRETQYF	TGTGCTAGTGGTGCCGACATCAGGGAGACCCAGTACTTC
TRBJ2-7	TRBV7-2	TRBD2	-	CASSFGAGAYEQYF	TGTGCCAGCAGCTTCGGAGCGGGAGCTTACGAGCAGTACTTC
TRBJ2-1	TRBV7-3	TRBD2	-	CASSLTASGLSYNEQFF	TGTGCCAGCAGCTTAACGGCTAGCGGCCTCTCCTACAATGAGCAGTTCTTC
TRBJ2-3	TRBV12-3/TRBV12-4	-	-	CASSYVPGYEQYF	TGTGCCAGCAGTTACGTCCCAGGATACGAGCAGTATTTT
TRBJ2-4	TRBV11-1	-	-	CASSVTGRRDIQYF	TGTGCCAGCAGCGTTACAGGGAGGAGAGACATTCAGTACTTC
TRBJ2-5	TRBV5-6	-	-	CASSSPLKGVLQETQYF	TGTGCCAGCAGCTCACCCTTGAAAGGAGTGCTCCAAGAGACCCAGTACTTC
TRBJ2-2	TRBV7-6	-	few	CASSISGIGELFF	TGTGCCAGCAGCATTAGCGGAATCGGGGAGCTGTTTTTT
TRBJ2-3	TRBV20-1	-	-	CSAREGTPDTQYF	TGCAGTGCTAGAGAGGGGACCCCAGATACGCAGTATTTT
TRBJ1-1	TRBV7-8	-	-	CASRRQMMNTEAFF	TGTGCCAGCAGGCGACAGATGATGAACACTGAAGCTTTCTTT
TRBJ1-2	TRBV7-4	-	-	CASSRFVYGYTF	TGTGCCAGCAGCCGCTTTGTATATGGCTACACCTTC
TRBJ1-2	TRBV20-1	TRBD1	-	CSASPGQGASGYTF	TGCAGTGCCTCACCGGGACAGGGGGCGAGCGGCTACACCTTC
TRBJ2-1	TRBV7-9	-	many	CASSLGDGGISYNEQFF	TGTGCCAGCAGCTTAGGGGATGGGGGAATCTCCTACAATGAGCAGTTCTTC
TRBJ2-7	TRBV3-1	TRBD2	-	CASSGLAVHYEQYF	TGTGCCAGCAGCGGACTAGCGGTACACTACGAGCAGTACTTC
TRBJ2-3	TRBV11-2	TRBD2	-	CASSLTSGASTDTQYF	TGTGCCAGCAGCTTGACTAGCGGGGCTAGCACAGATACGCAGTATTTT
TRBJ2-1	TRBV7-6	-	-	CASSPFPLCSYNEQFF	TGTGCCAGCAGCCCCTTCCCACTGTGCTCCTACAATGAGCAGTTCTTC
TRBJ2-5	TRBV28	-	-	CASTGGAETQYF	TGTGCCAGCACCGGGGGAGCAGAGACCCAGTACTTC
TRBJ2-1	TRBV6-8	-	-	CASSAILSSYNEQFF	TGTGCCAGCAGCGCGATCTTGAGCTCCTACAATGAGCAGTTCTTC
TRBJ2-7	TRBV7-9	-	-	CASSLNTDYYNEQYF	TGTGCCAGCAGCCTAAATACAGATTACTACAATGAGCAGTACTTC
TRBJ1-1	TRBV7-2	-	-	CASSRDRQEAFF	TGTGCCAGCAGCAGAGACAGGCAAGAAGCTTTCTTT
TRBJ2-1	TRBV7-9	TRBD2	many	CASSPSSGRAKNEQFF	TGTGCCAGCAGCCCGAGTAGCGGGAGGGCCAAGAATGAGCAGTTCTTC
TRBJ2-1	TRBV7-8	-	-	CASSLVGLNDEQFF	TGTGCCAGCAGCTTAGTTGGACTAAACGATGAGCAGTTCTTC
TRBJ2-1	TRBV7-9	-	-	CASSPSLGGGRGEQFF	TGTGCCAGCAGCCCCAGCCTGGGGGGGGGCAGGGGTGAGCAGTTCTTC
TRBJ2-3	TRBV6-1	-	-	CASSSPSDTQYF	TGTGCCAGCAGCTCCCCGTCAGATACGCAGTATTTT
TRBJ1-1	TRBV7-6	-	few	CASSQDGYEAFF	TGTGCCAGCAGTCAGGACGGTTATGAAGCTTTCTTT
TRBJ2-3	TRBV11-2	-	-	CASSNNGRLSTDTQYF	TGTGCCAGCAGCAATAATGGGAGGTTGAGCACAGATACGCAGTATTTT
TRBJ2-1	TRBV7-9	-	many	CASSYRYNEQFF	TGTGCCAGCAGCTACAGGTACAATGAGCAGTTCTTC
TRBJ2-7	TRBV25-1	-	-	CASSASTGKGLYEQYF	TGTGCCAGCAGTGCCTCTACAGGGAAGGGGTTATACGAGCAGTACTTC
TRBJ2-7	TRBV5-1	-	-	CASSFEAPTNEQYF	TGCGCCAGCAGCTTTGAAGCCCCTACGAATGAGCAGTACTTC
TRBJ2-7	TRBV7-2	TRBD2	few	CASSYNLAGTYEQYF	TGTGCCAGCAGTTATAATCTAGCGGGGACCTACGAGCAGTACTTC
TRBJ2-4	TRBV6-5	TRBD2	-	CASSPSTSGGNIQYF	TGTGCCAGCAGTCCGAGCACTAGCGGGGGAAACATTCAGTACTTC